The present entry profiles one TCR beta chain with its context. The sample comes from a study of blood T cell repertoires in COVID-19. Data came from immunoSEQ multiplex PCR; TCRdb stores just in-frame clones and leaves some out. Found here are 340,000 or so clones, around 90% of them singletons; the top ten hold 1%. The CDR3 has 14 amino acids. With 1 base clipped from V and 7 bases from J, the junction kept 5 bases outside the gene matches. Looked up from germline, CDR1 is SGHDT and CDR2 is YYEEEE. The TCR comes from a man aged 50 to 59 with active or convalescent COVID-19. Sequenced input: peripheral blood. The J gene is TRBJ1-3, the V gene TRBV5-6; 7 bases fit TRBD1. The CDR3 loop is CASSLRQGVNTIYF. The CDR3 coding sequence is TGTGCCAGCAGCTTGAGACAGGGTGTTAACACCATATATTTT.